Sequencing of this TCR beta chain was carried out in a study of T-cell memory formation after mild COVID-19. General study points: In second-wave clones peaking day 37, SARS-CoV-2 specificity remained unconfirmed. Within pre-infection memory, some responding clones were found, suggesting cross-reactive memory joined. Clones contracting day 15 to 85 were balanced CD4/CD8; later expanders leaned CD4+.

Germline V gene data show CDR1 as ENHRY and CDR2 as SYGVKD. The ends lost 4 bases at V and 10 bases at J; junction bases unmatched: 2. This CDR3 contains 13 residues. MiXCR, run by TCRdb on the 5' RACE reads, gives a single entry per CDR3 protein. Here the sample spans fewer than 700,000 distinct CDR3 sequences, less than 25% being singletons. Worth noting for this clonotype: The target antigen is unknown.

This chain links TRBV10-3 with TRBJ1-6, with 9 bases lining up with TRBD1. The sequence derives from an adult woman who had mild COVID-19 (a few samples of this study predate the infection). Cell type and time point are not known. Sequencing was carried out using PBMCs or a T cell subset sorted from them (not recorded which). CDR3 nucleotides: TGTGCCATCAGTGGACAGGGGGAGTCACCCCTCCACTTT. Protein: CAISGQGESPLHF.